The source of this T cell receptor beta chain is a study of T-cell memory formation after mild COVID-19. Overall study context: TCR clusters were mostly donor specific. Overall study findings and caveats: Researchers found some responding clones in pre-infection memory, a sign that cross-reactive memory joined. A balance of CD4 and CD8 characterized clones contracting day 15 to 85, whereas later expanders leaned CD4+.

Notes on this clonotype: Its antigen is still unknown.

Barcoded TCR alpha and TCR beta cDNA libraries with UMIs came from 5'RACE using constant-segment primers. TCRdb processed the 5' RACE reads anew with MiXCR; each CDR3 protein has one entry. The sample includes hundreds of thousands of distinct CDR3 sequences, about 15% of them seen just once. Trimming took 1 base from V and 0 from J, leaving 13 bases between them. CDR3 length equals 17 residues. In germline, CDR1 is LGHDT, CDR2 YNNKEL (reference sequence). The material sequenced was PBMCs or a T cell subset sorted from them (not recorded which). The gene calls are TRBV3-1 and TRBJ2-1, with D perhaps TRBD2 (5 bases). This clonotype was sampled from a man aged 18 to 29 who had mild COVID-19 (a few samples of this study predate the infection). Cell type and time point are not known. The CDR3 coding sequence is TGTGCCAGCAGCCAAGGAGCGGCGACCCGCTCCTACAATGAGCAGTTCTTC. It yields the protein CASSQGAATRSYNEQFF.